This T cell receptor (beta chain) appears in the sequencing data of a study of T cells in Graves' hyperthyroidism and ophthalmopathy. Study results and caveats: Clonotypes that were expanded in thyroid above 0.001 mostly appeared in blood too.

Looked up from germline, CDR1 is LGHDT and CDR2 is YNNKEL (reference sequence). The CDR3 totals 16 residues. Trimming stripped 0 bases from V and 7 bases from J, with 16 bases between. TCR beta CDR3 sequences were amplified from RNA transcripts. The HTBI primer set served for first-round RT-PCR of the TCR CDR3. TCRdb re-analysed the multiplex PCR reads in MiXCR, keeping a single row per CDR3 protein. The sample has about half a million distinct CDR3 sequences; around 22% are singletons. The table lists this clonotype with many counts. What it recognizes is unknown. Sequencing input: blood. The clonotype was recovered from a woman aged 25 to 39 with Graves' ophthalmopathy. The chain is built from TRBV3-1 and TRBJ1-5; D is ambiguous. The CDR3 sequence is CASSQEWQEGNQPQHF. CDR3 bases: TGTGCCAGCAGCCAAGAGTGGCAAGAAGGGAACCAGCCCCAGCATTTT.